This T cell receptor beta chain was identified in a study of cytomegalovirus exposure and HLA in healthy donors. Study-wide findings and caveats: Presence/absence comparisons presumed near-even sequencing depth among donors.

Primers for the PCR totalled 60 Vbeta and 13 Jbeta. Only in-frame clones appear in the TCRdb table, and some are missing; sequencing was by immunoSEQ multiplex PCR. The data contain about 94,000 clones, about three fifths of them seen just once; the ten biggest clones take up about 3.8%. As concerns this clone: Its target is unknown.

Germline CDR1 and CDR2: MRHNA and SNTAGT. V trimming: 6 bases; J trimming: 5 bases; junction bases outside the gene matches: 4. There are 14 residues in the CDR3. The chain carries TRBV6-4 and TRBJ2-2, with 9 bases that match TRBD1. Sequencing was carried out using PBMCs. The receptor comes from a man aged 25 to 40 in good health and CMV-seronegative. The CDR3 spells CASSPGQGTGELFF. The CDR3, as DNA: TGTGCCAGCAGCCCGGGACAGGGAACCGGGGAGCTGTTTTTT.